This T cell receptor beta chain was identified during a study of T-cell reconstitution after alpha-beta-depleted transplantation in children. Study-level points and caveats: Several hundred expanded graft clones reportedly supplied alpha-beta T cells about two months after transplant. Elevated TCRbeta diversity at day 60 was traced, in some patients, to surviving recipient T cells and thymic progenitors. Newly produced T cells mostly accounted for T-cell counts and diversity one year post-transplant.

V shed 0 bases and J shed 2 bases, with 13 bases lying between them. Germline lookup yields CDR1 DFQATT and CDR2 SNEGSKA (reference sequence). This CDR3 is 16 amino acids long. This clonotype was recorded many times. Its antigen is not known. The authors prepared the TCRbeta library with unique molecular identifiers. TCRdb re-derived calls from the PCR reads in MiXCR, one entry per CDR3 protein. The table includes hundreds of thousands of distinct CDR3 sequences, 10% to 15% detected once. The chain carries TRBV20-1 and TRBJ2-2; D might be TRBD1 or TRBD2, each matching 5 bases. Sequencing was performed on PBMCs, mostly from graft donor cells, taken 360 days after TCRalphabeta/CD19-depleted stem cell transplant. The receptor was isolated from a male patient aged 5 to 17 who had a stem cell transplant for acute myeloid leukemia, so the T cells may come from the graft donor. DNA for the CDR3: TGCAGTGCTAGAGATCAGGGTCGGGAAAACACCGGGGAGCTGTTTTTT. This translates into CSARDQGRENTGELFF.